Listed below are T cell receptor beta chains from one sample, sequenced in a study of a mutant IDH1 vaccine in newly diagnosed glioma. TCRdb's copy holds only in-frame clones and misses some; the assay was immunoSEQ multiplex PCR. This table holds about 92,000 clones, around 80% found once. The source was PBMCs, collected from a glioma patient treated with radiotherapy, temozolomide or both. All receptors derive from a man aged 35 to 55 with glioma. Both conserved end residues are part of each CDR3. Fields, in order: clone size, J gene, D gene, V gene, CDR3 protein, CDR3 DNA. A D gene is named only where the DNA matches it firmly. Clone size, where shown, is once, few, many, or a class for clones that have expanded.

size: once; J: TRBJ1-4; D: TRBD1; V: TRBV4-3; CDR3: CASSRDRVREKLFF; DNA: TGCGCCAGCAGCCGGGACAGGGTAAGGGAAAAACTGTTTTTT
size: .; J: TRBJ1-3; D: .; V: TRBV30; CDR3: CAWSVLTGGNTIYF; DNA: TGTGCCTGGAGTGTCCTTACCGGTGGAAACACCATATATTTT
size: .; J: TRBJ1-5; D: .; V: TRBV9; CDR3: CASSVAGGGQPQHF; DNA: TGTGCCAGCAGCGTAGCGGGGGGAGGTCAGCCCCAGCATTTT
size: .; J: TRBJ2-7; D: .; V: TRBV30; CDR3: CAWSYTYEQYF; DNA: TGTGCCTGGTCTTATACCTACGAGCAGTACTTC
size: .; J: TRBJ2-7; D: .; V: TRBV11-2; CDR3: CASSSRTGPSYEQYF; DNA: TGTGCCAGCAGCTCGCGGACTGGTCCCTCCTACGAGCAGTACTTC
size: .; J: TRBJ2-2; D: TRBD2; V: TRBV4-3; CDR3: CASSPGGSFRRELFF; DNA: TGCGCCAGCAGCCCGGGCGGGAGCTTTCGGAGGGAGCTGTTTTTT
size: .; J: TRBJ2-7; D: .; V: TRBV6-5; CDR3: CASSYTVALRYEQYF; DNA: TGTGCCAGCAGTTACACGGTAGCCCTTCGTTACGAGCAGTACTTC
size: .; J: TRBJ1-3; D: .; V: TRBV9; CDR3: CASSELEGYGNTIYF; DNA: TGTGCCAGCAGCGAGCTGGAGGGGTATGGAAACACCATATATTTT
size: few; J: TRBJ1-1; D: TRBD1; V: TRBV7-9; CDR3: CASSSTSQGLGTEAFF; DNA: TGTGCCAGCAGCTCGACCTCACAGGGGCTGGGAACTGAAGCTTTCTTT
size: once; J: TRBJ2-5; D: .; V: TRBV5-1; CDR3: CASSLMEETQYF; DNA: TGCGCCAGCAGCCTAATGGAAGAGACCCAGTACTTC
size: .; J: TRBJ1-2; D: .; V: TRBV7-8; CDR3: CASSPGGYGYTF; DNA: TGTGCCAGCAGCCCCGGTGGATACGGCTACACCTTC
size: .; J: TRBJ1-1; D: .; V: TRBV6-4; CDR3: CASSATGSTEAFF; DNA: TGTGCCAGCAGTGCCACAGGGAGCACTGAAGCTTTCTTT
size: .; J: TRBJ2-1; D: .; V: TRBV28; CDR3: CASSPEGEQFF; DNA: TGTGCCAGCAGTCCCGAAGGGGAGCAGTTCTTC
size: .; J: TRBJ2-5; D: .; V: TRBV11-2; CDR3: CASSLWAGSQYF; DNA: TGTGCCAGCAGCTTATGGGCAGGGTCCCAGTACTTC
size: .; J: TRBJ2-2; D: .; V: TRBV5-1; CDR3: CASSPYQVDAHTGELFF; DNA: TGCGCCAGCAGCCCCTACCAGGTGGACGCGCACACCGGGGAGCTGTTTTTT
size: .; J: TRBJ1-1; D: .; V: TRBV10-3; CDR3: CAISEIMNTEAFF; DNA: TGTGCCATCAGTGAAATAATGAACACTGAAGCTTTCTTT
size: .; J: TRBJ1-2; D: .; V: TRBV5-1; CDR3: CASSLLSSAGYGYTF; DNA: TGCGCCAGCAGCTTGCTCAGTTCGGCGGGCTATGGCTACACCTTC
size: .; J: TRBJ2-5; D: TRBD2; V: TRBV2; CDR3: CASSSTSVETQYF; DNA: TGTGCCAGCAGTTCGACTAGCGTGGAGACCCAGTACTTC
size: few; J: TRBJ1-1; D: .; V: TRBV2; CDR3: CASEARGNTEAFF; DNA: TGTGCCAGCGAGGCCAGGGGGAACACTGAAGCTTTCTTT
size: .; J: TRBJ2-7; D: TRBD1; V: TRBV7-9; CDR3: CASSHPGTVNYEQYF; DNA: TGTGCCAGCAGCCACCCCGGGACAGTGAACTACGAGCAGTACTTC
size: .; J: TRBJ1-1; D: TRBD1; V: TRBV28; CDR3: CASSLVHRGTEAFF; DNA: TGTGCCAGCAGTTTAGTCCACAGGGGCACTGAAGCTTTCTTT
size: .; J: TRBJ1-6; D: .; V: TRBV7-6; CDR3: CASSAGTPNSPLHF; DNA: TGTGCCAGCAGCGCCGGGACACCAAATTCACCCCTCCACTTT
size: .; J: TRBJ1-1; D: .; V: TRBV7-2; CDR3: CASSLAPQGAEAFF; DNA: TGTGCCAGCAGCTTAGCCCCACAGGGCGCTGAAGCTTTCTTT
size: .; J: TRBJ2-7; D: TRBD2; V: TRBV5-4; CDR3: CASSLGTSGPYEQYF; DNA: TGTGCCAGCAGCTTGGGGACTAGCGGTCCCTACGAGCAGTACTTC
size: many; J: TRBJ2-2; D: .; V: TRBV9; CDR3: CASSVAGTAGTGELFF; DNA: TGTGCCAGCAGCGTTGCAGGGACCGCGGGCACCGGGGAGCTGTTTTTT
size: once; J: TRBJ2-7; D: TRBD1; V: TRBV19; CDR3: CASSRGGTGTIYEQYF; DNA: TGTGCCAGTAGTCGGGGCGGGACAGGGACTATCTACGAGCAGTACTTC
size: .; J: TRBJ2-7; D: TRBD1; V: TRBV18; CDR3: CASSPLGTGLDEQYF; DNA: TGTGCCAGCTCACCTCTAGGGACAGGGCTGGACGAGCAGTACTTC